The clone carrying this T cell receptor (beta chain) was detected a few times. Using its own MiXCR run on the RT-PCR reads, TCRdb lists one record per CDR3 protein. The repertoire holds about 680,000 distinct CDR3 sequences, about 14% seen once, with 3.6% in the top ten. Trimming took 6 bases from V and 5 from J; bases not matched to a gene: 10. The germline V gene has CDR1 ENHRY and CDR2 SYGVKD. There are 14 residues in the CDR3. The origin of this receptor is a female donor in good health, serving as a healthy control. This chain joins TRBV10-3 and TRBJ2-7; 7 nucleotides match TRBD1. The material sequenced was memory CD4+ T cells from blood. In DNA, the CDR3 is TGTGCCATCAGGACGTTACAGGGGATGGACGAGCAGTACTTC. Its protein product is CAIRTLQGMDEQYF.